The 27 T cell receptor beta chains reported below all come from one sample, sequenced in a study of T cell responses to AZD1222 COVID-19 vaccine. Some clones are missing from TCRdb's copy, which holds only in-frame ones; the method was immunoSEQ multiplex PCR. The sample includes approximately 150,000 clones, 90% of them seen just once. Sequenced material: peripheral blood, taken 28 days after the second dose of the MenACWY control vaccine. The receptors were sampled from an adult who received the MenACWY meningococcal vaccine as a control.

The chain has TRBV27 and TRBJ1-5, with a weak D call TRBD1 (6 bases). V lost 1 base to trimming and J lost 3 bases, with 10 bases between them. This CDR3 contains 15 residues. Germline V CDR1 and CDR2: MNHEY, SMNVEV (reference sequence). CDR3 protein: CASSLFRGINQPQHF. The CDR3 region has the DNA TGTGCCAGCAGTTTATTTAGGGGGATCAATCAGCCCCAGCATTTT.

The chain combines TRBV20-1 with TRBJ2-1; 8 nucleotides line up with TRBD2. CDR3 size: 15 residues. Looked up from germline, CDR1 is DFQATT and CDR2 is SNEGSKA (reference sequence). With 3 bases clipped from V and 6 bases from J, the junction kept 10 bases outside the gene matches. CDR3 DNA sequence: TGCAGTGCTAGTAAACCAGCGGGAGTCGTCAATGAGCAGTTCTTC. It specifies CSASKPAGVVNEQFF.

The chain uses TRBV30 and TRBJ2-6, with D possibly matching TRBD1 (5 bases). Trimming removed 8 bases at V and 0 bases at J, with 35 bases between. This CDR3 has 22 amino acids. In germline, CDR1 is GTSNPN, CDR2 SVGIG (reference sequence). CDR3 in amino acids: CARSRSVVVQGKSISGANVLTF. CDR3 DNA: TGTGCCCGATCCCGTTCGGTGGTAGTGCAGGGAAAATCAATCTCTGGGGCCAACGTCCTGACTTTC.

This clone was counted a few times. The gene calls are TRBV4-3 and TRBJ1-5; 7 nucleotides line up with TRBD1. The CDR3 totals 14 residues. Germline CDR1 is LGHNA and CDR2 is YSLEER. Germline trimming cut 4 bases from V and 2 bases from J; bases unmatched to any gene: 2. The CDR3 bases are TGCGCCAGCAGCCTCGGGACAGGCAATCAGCCCCAGCATTTT. Its translation: CASSLGTGNQPQHF.

This clone came up once. The rearrangement links TRBV10-3 to TRBJ2-3; 7 nucleotides align to TRBD1. With V trimmed by 5 bases and J by 4 bases, 9 bases remained unmatched. The germline gives CDR1 ENHRY, CDR2 SYGVKD. This CDR3 contains 15 residues. For the CDR3, the DNA is TGTGCCATCAGTCCACAGGGGATGGTCCCAGATACGCAGTATTTT. As protein: CAISPQGMVPDTQYF.

The rearrangement joins TRBV30 to TRBJ2-1, with D possibly being TRBD2 (5 bases). V was trimmed by 2 bases and J by 0 bases, leaving 8 bases between them. CDR3 length: 14 residues. CDR1 and CDR2 (germline): GTSNPN, SVGIG (reference sequence). In DNA, the CDR3 is TGTGCCTGGAGTTCAGCGGTCTCCTACAATGAGCAGTTCTTC. Translation: CAWSSAVSYNEQFF. Variable domain in full (rest from reference TRBV30 and TRBJ2-1): SQTIHQWPATLVQPVGSPLSLECTVEGTSNPNLYWYRQAAGRGLQLLFYSVGIGQISSEVPQNLSASRPQDRQFILSSKKLLLSDSGFYLCAWSSAVSYNEQFFGPGTRLTVL.

This clone was counted once. The J gene is TRBJ2-1, the V gene TRBV19, with TRBD2 matching 13 bases. Losses at the gene ends were 2 bases for V and 10 bases for J; bases not matched to a gene: 11. Germline loops: CDR1 LNHDA, CDR2 SQIVND (reference sequence). This CDR3 contains 17 residues. This chain's CDR3 is CASSIRRTSGSLEEQFF. The CDR3 coding sequence is TGTGCCAGTAGTATACGTCGGACTAGCGGGAGTTTGGAGGAGCAGTTCTTC.

V is TRBV5-1 and J is TRBJ1-1, with TRBD1 identical over 7 bases. J gave up 3 bases and V 0 bases, and 5 bases lay outside the gene matches. The CDR3 is made up of 15 amino acids. Germline-derived CDR1 and CDR2 are SGHRS and YFSETQ. The CDR3 loop reads CASSLEATGDTEAFF. The CDR3 nucleotides read TGCGCCAGCAGCTTGGAAGCCACAGGGGACACTGAAGCTTTCTTT.

J is TRBJ1-6 and V is TRBV10-2; possible D gene TRBD1, 6 bases. V was trimmed by 2 bases and J by 9 bases, leaving 17 bases between them. This CDR3 is 16 amino acids long. The germline CDR1 and CDR2 sequences are WSHSY and SAAADI. CDR3 DNA sequence: TGCGCCAGCAGTGAGCCGGCGGGGGCCCTTTTTTCACCCCTCCACTTT. Amino acids: CASSEPAGALFSPLHF.

The J gene is TRBJ2-2, the V gene TRBV11-3, with 11 bases matching TRBD2. Germline CDR1 SGHNT, CDR2 YENEEA. The CDR3 length is 15 residues. V trimming: 1 base; J trimming: 7 bases; junction bases outside the gene matches: 2. The CDR3 sequence: CASSLVAGGRGELFF. The CDR3 DNA follows: TGTGCCAGCAGCTTAGTAGCGGGGGGGCGCGGGGAGCTGTTTTTT. The variable domain in full, with the rest retrieved from reference TRBV11-3 and TRBJ2-2, is EAGVVQSPRYKIIEKKQPVAFWCNPISGHNTLYWYLQNLGQGPELLIRYENEEAVDDSQLPKDRFSAERLKGVDSTLKIQPAELGDSAVYLCASSLVAGGRGELFFGEGSRLTVL.

The J gene is TRBJ1-2, the V gene TRBV6-5; D not resolved. Germline-derived CDR1 and CDR2 are MNHEY and SVGAGI. V was trimmed by 3 bases and J by 8 bases, leaving 16 bases between them. The CDR3 is 14 residues long. CDR3 loop: CASSYGPTVAGYTF. The DNA for the CDR3 is TGTGCCAGCAGTTATGGTCCGACGGTGGCGGGCTACACCTTC.

The J gene is TRBJ1-2, the V gene TRBV6-2 or TRBV6-3; tentative D call: TRBD1 (6 bases). V was cut by 2 bases and J by 4 bases, with 17 bases left in between. The CDR3 extends over 16 amino acids. Germline V gene data show CDR1 as MNHEY and CDR2 as SVGEGT. The CDR3 DNA reads TGTGCCAGCAGTTACGTAGGACAGCCTAAAGGCTATGGCTACACCTTC. Translating gives CASSYVGQPKGYGYTF.

The CDR3 DNA follows: TGTGCCAGCAGTTCCTCCGCCTACAGGGTATACTACGAGCAGTACTTC. It specifies CASSSSAYRVYYEQYF. The gene calls are TRBV27 and TRBJ2-7; possibly TRBD1 for D (6 bases). Germline V lookup: CDR1 MNHEY, CDR2 SMNVEV (reference sequence). This CDR3 comprises 16 residues. Trimming shortened V by 4 bases and J by 3 bases, and 19 bases separated the two germline ends.

There are a few counts of this clone. The chain joins TRBV24-1 to TRBJ1-4; D unclear. There are 13 residues in the CDR3. V was pared by 9 bases and J by 0 bases, with 7 bases between. Germline CDR1 is KGHDR and CDR2 is SFDVKD. CDR3 sequence: CATSGSTNEKLFF. The DNA for the CDR3 is TGTGCCACCTCCGGGTCAACTAATGAAAAACTGTTTTTT.

The chain links TRBV2 to TRBJ2-7, with D tentatively TRBD1 (6 bases). V was cut by 8 bases and J by 3 bases, with 20 bases left in between. Germline CDR1 is SNHLY and CDR2 is FYNNEI. The CDR3 is 15 residues long. The CDR3 coding sequence is TGTGCCAGCTGGGGGCCGGTGGGAGCGGACTACGAGCAGTACTTC. Amino acid sequence: CASWGPVGADYEQYF.

The genes are TRBV4-3 and TRBJ2-7, with a weak D call TRBD2 (6 bases). The V gene lost 4 bases and the J gene lost 2 bases, with 18 bases spanning the gap. Looked up from germline, CDR1 is LGHNA and CDR2 is YSLEER. There are 16 residues in the CDR3. CDR3 coding DNA: TGCGCCAGCAGCCCCCGGGAGTTATCGTCTACCTACGAGCAGTACTTC. Translation: CASSPRELSSTYEQYF.

V is TRBV30 and J is TRBJ2-2; 8 bases align to TRBD1. This CDR3 is built from 16 residues. CDR1 and CDR2 from the germline V gene are GTSNPN and SVGIG (reference sequence). Losses at the gene ends were 5 bases for V and 5 bases for J; bases not matched to a gene: 13. The CDR3 here is CAWEVPGQGWTGELFF. The DNA for the CDR3 is TGTGCCTGGGAGGTCCCCGGACAGGGTTGGACCGGGGAGCTGTTTTTT.

This clone occurred once. The CDR3 coding sequence is TGTGCCAGCAGCTCCCTGACAGCCACCTACGAGCAGTACTTC. Translating gives CASSSLTATYEQYF. This rearrangement joins TRBV5-4 to TRBJ2-7; perhaps TRBD1 as D (5 bases). Germline CDR1 and CDR2: SGHNT and YYREEE (reference sequence). The V and J ends lost 3 bases and 2 bases respectively, with 12 bases between them. The CDR3 sequence is 14 residues long.

J is TRBJ2-5 and V is TRBV29-1; the D is unclear. The CDR3 is 10 amino acids. CDR1 and CDR2 from the germline V gene are SQVTM and ANQGSEA. V lost 4 bases and J 5 bases, leaving 5 bases between the germline ends. The CDR3 loop reads CSVAMETQYF. The CDR3 bases are TGCAGCGTTGCTATGGAGACCCAGTACTTC.

This clone was detected once. This chain joins TRBV28 and TRBJ1-1; D remains ambiguous. The CDR3 covers 15 residues. Germline V gene data show CDR1 as MDHEN and CDR2 as SYDVKM. Trimming cost V 8 bases and J 0 bases, with 16 bases left between them. CDR3 loop: CASGKESRMNTEAFF. For the CDR3, the DNA is TGTGCCAGCGGGAAAGAGTCGAGGATGAACACTGAAGCTTTCTTT.

The chain is built from TRBV4-2 and TRBJ2-7; TRBD2 matches at 10 bases. Germline trimming cut 1 base from V and 1 base from J; bases unmatched to any gene: 13. The germline CDR1 and CDR2 sequences are LGHNA and YNFKEQ. The CDR3 is 19 residues long. This CDR3 is CASSQVGPGVAGGSYEQYF. The CDR3 DNA is TGTGCCAGCAGCCAAGTGGGGCCCGGGGTAGCGGGAGGATCCTACGAGCAGTACTTC.

The chain is built from TRBV9 and TRBJ2-5; D is uncertain. Germline CDR1 reads SGDLS; CDR2 reads YYNGEE. Trimming shortened V by 6 bases and J by 5 bases, and 20 bases separated the two germline ends. The CDR3 has 15 residues. The CDR3 sequence is CASNYNAGRQETQYF. In nucleotides, the CDR3 is TGTGCCAGCAATTACAACGCCGGACGGCAGGAGACCCAGTACTTC.

The rearrangement uses TRBV28 and TRBJ1-2, with TRBD1 matching 8 bases. Germline values: CDR1 MDHEN, CDR2 SYDVKM. After removal of 6 bases from V and 5 bases from J, the junction contained 5 bases not matched to a gene. The CDR3 runs to 13 residues. In DNA form, the CDR3 reads TGTGCCAGCAGACGGACAGGGAATTATGGCTACACCTTC. Its translation is CASRRTGNYGYTF.

This chain uses TRBV19 with TRBJ1-6; TRBD1 is a possible D gene (6 bases). The CDR3 length is 17 residues. V shed 3 bases and J shed 7 bases, with 19 bases lying between them. Germline V gene lookup returns CDR1 LNHDA and CDR2 SQIVND (reference sequence). The CDR3 nucleotides are TGTGCCAGTAGTATTAGCATCGGGACATCGGTCAATTCACCCCTCCACTTT. It yields the protein CASSISIGTSVNSPLHF.

V is TRBV9 and J is TRBJ2-2; unclear D gene. Germline CDR1 and CDR2: SGDLS and YYNGEE. The CDR3 is 15 amino acids. V lost 0 bases, J lost 0 bases, and 6 bases lay in between. CDR3 protein: CASSVGPPNTGELFF. The DNA for the CDR3 is TGTGCCAGCAGCGTAGGGCCCCCGAACACCGGGGAGCTGTTTTTT.

The chain recombines TRBV29-1 with TRBJ2-7, with 7 positions matching TRBD1. V lost 0 bases to trimming and J lost 1 base; unmatched junction nucleotides: 6. The CDR3 contains 15 residues. Germline V gene sequence: CDR1 SQVTM, CDR2 ANQGSEA. Here the CDR3 DNA reads TGCAGCGTTGAAGATCGGGGCAGGGGGTCCTACGAGCAGTACTTC. It translates to CSVEDRGRGSYEQYF.

The rearrangement uses TRBV6-1 and TRBJ1-1; 8 nucleotides agree with TRBD1. CDR3 length equals 14 residues. V dropped 3 bases and J dropped 3; count of bases not matched to a gene: 3. Germline V CDR1 and CDR2: MNHNS, SASEGT. CDR3 sequence reads: CASSDLGQDTEAFF. In nucleotides, the CDR3 is TGTGCCAGCAGTGACCTGGGACAGGACACTGAAGCTTTCTTT.